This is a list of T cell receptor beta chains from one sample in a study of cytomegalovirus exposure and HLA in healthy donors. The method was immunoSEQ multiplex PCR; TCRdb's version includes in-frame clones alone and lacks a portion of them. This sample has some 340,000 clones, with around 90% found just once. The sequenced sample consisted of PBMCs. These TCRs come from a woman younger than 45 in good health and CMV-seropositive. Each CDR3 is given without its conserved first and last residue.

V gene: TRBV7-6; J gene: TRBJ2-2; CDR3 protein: ASSDFTNTGELF
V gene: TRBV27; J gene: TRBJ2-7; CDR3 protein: ASSFFSGRAIYEQY
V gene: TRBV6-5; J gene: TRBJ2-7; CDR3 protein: ASRRGKSYEQY
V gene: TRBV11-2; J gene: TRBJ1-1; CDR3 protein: ASTRGLNTEAF
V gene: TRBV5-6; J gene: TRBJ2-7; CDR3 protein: ASSFLGREPYEQY
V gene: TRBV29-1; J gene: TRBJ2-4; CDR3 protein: SVDEGYKNIQY
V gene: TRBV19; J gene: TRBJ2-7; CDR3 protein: ASTTGGEQY
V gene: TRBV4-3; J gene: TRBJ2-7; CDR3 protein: ASSQVWTGVYEQY
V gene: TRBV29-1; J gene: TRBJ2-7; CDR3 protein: SVVRDRGKVEQY
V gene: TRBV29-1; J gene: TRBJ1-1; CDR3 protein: SVCKGRAEAF
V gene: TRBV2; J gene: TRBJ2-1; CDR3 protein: AIAYGLTGPQF
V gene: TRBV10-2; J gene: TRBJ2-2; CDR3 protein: ANSRNGELF
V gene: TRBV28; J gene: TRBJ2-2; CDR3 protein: ASRADRVFAGELF
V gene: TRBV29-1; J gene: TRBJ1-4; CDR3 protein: SVDEFGSGVNEKLF